This TCR beta chain came from a study of blood T cells in healthy people across ages (dated by TCRdb to the mid-2010s). About the full investigation: In model experiments, template switching captured about one uniquely barcoded TCR beta cDNA molecule for every two T cells. The study measured age-related changes in TCR beta repertoire diversity using deep sequencing normalized with unique cDNA molecular identifiers. The donors were split into four age groups: young (average around 15 years), middle-aged (about 40), aged (roughly 68) and long-lived (over 75). To avoid experimental bias, donors of different ages were spread randomly across the sequencing lanes. Two additional independent replicas of 1 million unique cDNA reads from the same blood draw were analyzed for two donors (one aged 18 to 30 and one aged 80 or older).

Donors were under 40 systemically healthy Caucasian individuals from Russia aged roughly 6 to 90 years. Roughly 9.5 milliliters of peripheral blood were drawn from each donor into EDTA-treated Vacutainer tubes. Ficoll-Paque density-gradient centrifugation was used to isolate PBMCs, with at least 6.5 million per sample. Total RNA was extracted from PBMCs with Trizol reagent, with at least 6 micrograms obtained per sample. For every donor, an aliquot of PBMCs went through flow cytometry to measure the percentages of naive CD45RAhigh/CD27high T cells. Unmatched junction bases come to 11, with V trimmed by 5 bases and J by 1 base. CDR1 and CDR2 (MDHEN, SYDVKM) derive from the germline V gene. Measured from the cysteine to the phenylalanine, the CDR3 is 19 residues long. CDR3 DNA only is kept here, 57 bases in frame from base 1. A note on this clonotype: This receptor's antigen is unknown. The sample holds no much larger clone one base away, and base qualities are not on file.

General conclusions and limits of the study: The CMV infection status of donors was not known, potentially confounding age-related changes in expanded clonotypes. Compared with the aged group, more naive CD4+ T cells, fewer expanded clones and increased TCR diversity were shown by the long-lived group, suggesting age selection. As age increased, observed TCR beta diversity per million T cells dropped in a roughly linear way, and a significant reduction was already evident by age 40. The percentage of naive T cells measured by flow cytometry correlated strongly with observed TCR beta diversity. Bulk unsorted PBMC profiling prevented conclusive comparison of naive and antigen-experienced compartments. Estimates of total diversity based on one million sequenced T cells were considered lower bounds and underestimates.

The method behind the library was 5' RACE. TCRdb shows the sequencer as Illumina HiSeq 2500. A second about 6 to 11 cycle PCR used a sample-barcoded 5' primer and a J-beta primer mix. A template-switch 5' adaptor carrying 12 random nucleotides introduced a unique molecular identifier onto each TCR beta cDNA molecule. Each sample yielded at least 2.5 million CDR3-containing paired-end reads. First-strand cDNA synthesis was performed from all RNA using the Mint cDNA synthesis kit, with priming by a TRBC-specific oligonucleotide. Following uracil-DNA glycosylase treatment, a first 18-cycle PCR with universal primers M1SS and BC2_uni_R was performed on all cDNA. On the authors' methods: Each sample was normalized by randomly selecting 1 million high-quality reads, each carrying a distinct molecular identifier. Reads sharing molecular identifiers were discarded rather than binned into consensus sequences. CDR3 identification, clonotype clustering and error correction used MiTCR with a Q25 quality threshold and the strictest error-elimination algorithm. Lower-bound total TCR beta diversity was estimated with a nonparametric unseen species model using Euler transformation. TCRdb ran its own pipeline on the public reads, namely fastp trimming at Q25 and MiXCR clone calling, and kept in-frame beta chains. All rows with the same CDR3 protein become a single entry with the most common DNA and genes. The V and J calls were not made by the authors but by TCRdb's processing. The sample table shows approximately 1.5 million distinct CDR3 sequences, and roughly 32% are seen once. The top ten constitute around 11% of the sample.

The sequenced material came from blood. The sequence was collected from a woman in her twenties or thirties in good health. The rearrangement joined TRBV28 to TRBJ2-1; TRBD2 lines up with 13 middle nucleotides. The DNA reads TGTGCCAGCAGTACCACGGGACTAGCGGGACCGACATCCTACAATGAGCAGTTCTTC. Its protein product is CASSTTGLAGPTSYNEQFF.